This T cell receptor (beta chain) was identified during a study of T cell responses to AZD1222 COVID-19 vaccine. Germline-derived CDR1 and CDR2 are SGHRS and YFSETQ. V lost 0 bases, J lost 2 bases, and 13 bases lay in between. The CDR3 spans 16 residues. The assay was immunoSEQ multiplex PCR, and TCRdb's table has in-frame clones only and misses some. The table lists more than 70,000 clones, roughly nine tenths of them singletons. The receptor was derived from an adult in good health. Sequencing used peripheral blood, obtained on day 0 of AZD1222 vaccination. The gene calls are TRBV5-1 and TRBJ2-3; D unclear. CDR3 protein: CASSLAISAATDTQYF. CDR3 DNA sequence: TGCGCCAGCAGCTTGGCCATCTCGGCAGCCACAGATACGCAGTATTTT.